The 4 T cell receptor beta chains below all came from one sample that was sequenced in a study of cytomegalovirus exposure and HLA in healthy donors. Vbeta (60) and Jbeta (13) primers were used in the PCR. Here immunoSEQ multiplex PCR was the method, and the copy in TCRdb shows in-frame clones only, minus some. Among approximately 170,000 clones listed, 65% to 85% were seen once. Source material: PBMCs. These receptors came from a male donor in good health and CMV-seronegative.

V usage is TRBV29-1 and J usage is TRBJ2-5; TRBD1 aligns across 8 bases. The CDR3 runs 15 residues. Germline values: CDR1 SQVTM, CDR2 ANQGSEA. V dropped 1 base and J dropped 3; count of bases not matched to a gene: 7. Written as DNA, the CDR3 is TGCAGCGTTGAAGGCGACAGGGGCCTGAAAGAGACCCAGTACTTC. It specifies CSVEGDRGLKETQYF.

This chain connects TRBV11-2 to TRBJ2-1, with 10 bases that match TRBD2. CDR1 and CDR2 from the germline V gene are SGHAT and FQNNGV. The CDR3 spans 15 residues. The ends lost 5 bases at V and 4 bases at J; junction bases unmatched: 5. The CDR3 sequence is CASSLSGRDYNEQFF. The CDR3 DNA reads as TGTGCCAGCAGCCTGAGCGGGAGGGATTACAATGAGCAGTTCTTC.

This clone was seen a single time. The rearrangement joins TRBV19 to TRBJ2-1, with no clear D. Trimming took 3 bases from V and 5 from J, leaving 8 bases between them. Per the germline V gene, CDR1 is LNHDA and CDR2 is SQIVND (reference sequence). CDR3 length equals 13 residues. In DNA form, the CDR3 reads TGTGCCAGTAGTATTGGCCCAAACAATGAGCAGTTCTTC. Encoded protein: CASSIGPNNEQFF.

The chain has TRBV28 and TRBJ2-3, with TRBD2 matching 7 bases. After removal of 4 bases from V and 1 base from J, the junction contained 8 bases not matched to a gene. Germline CDR1 reads MDHEN; CDR2 reads SYDVKM. This CDR3 has 16 residues. In DNA form, the CDR3 reads TGTGCCAGCAGTTCGGGGGGAGGGGATCGCACAGATACGCAGTATTTT. Residues: CASSSGGGDRTDTQYF.